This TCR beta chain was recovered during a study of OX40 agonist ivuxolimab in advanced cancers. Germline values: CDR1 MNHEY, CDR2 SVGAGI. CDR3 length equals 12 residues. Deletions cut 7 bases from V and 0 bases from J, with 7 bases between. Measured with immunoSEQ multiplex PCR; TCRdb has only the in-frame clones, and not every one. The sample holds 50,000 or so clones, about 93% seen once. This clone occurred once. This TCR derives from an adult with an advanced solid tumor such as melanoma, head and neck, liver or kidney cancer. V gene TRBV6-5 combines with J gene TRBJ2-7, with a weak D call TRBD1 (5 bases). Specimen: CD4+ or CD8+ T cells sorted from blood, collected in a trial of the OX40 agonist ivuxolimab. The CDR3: CASTQGSYEQYF. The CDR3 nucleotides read TGTGCCAGCACTCAGGGCTCCTACGAGCAGTACTTC.